This T cell receptor beta chain was identified during a study of cytomegalovirus exposure and HLA in healthy donors (dated by TCRdb to the late 2010s). A note on the overall study: In an earlier analysis of fewer than 750 of the donors, about 260 Gb of sequence data and 90 million to 120 million unique TCR beta sequences from about 180 million T cells were reported. Along with the roughly 610-subject first cohort, a separate validation cohort of over a hundred different subjects was used. All discovery cohort repertoires had been generated on a single sequencing platform. Donor age, sex, ethnicity and CMV serostatus were compiled together with the repertoire data. In a later genetic analysis, genome-wide SNP genotypes for about three fifths of the roughly 670 donors were used, and that subset was treated as a discovery cohort. An early release that covered about 600 HLA-typed donors contained approximately 320 gigabases of sequencing data and about 93 million unique TCR sequences. In a later analysis, previously published TCR beta repertoires from roughly 710 donors were re-analyzed and high-resolution HLA genotyping was added so that TCR occurrence patterns could be studied. Rather than drawing on any new phenotypic data, the later analysis identified candidate immune exposures from TCR beta sequences and the way those sequences occurred across donors. The study used immunosequencing to profile the T cell repertoires of more than 650 subjects and linked those repertoires to cytomegalovirus serostatus. Of the roughly 400 genotyped donors, approximately 80% fell in the genetic ancestry cluster associated with self-reported Caucasian donors. To predict cytomegalovirus infection status, the study brought together high-throughput TCR immunosequencing, statistical association of individual TCRs with disease status, and machine learning. The number of typed donors differed by locus: about 620-640 for A, B, C, DRB1 and DQB1; 500 to 550 for DQA1; 606 for DPA1; and around 490 for DPB1. In an earlier analysis of 550 to 700 of the donors, high-throughput TCR beta sequencing was used to judge whether each TCR beta V gene segment behaved as functional or pseudogenic. The aim of the study was to test whether cataloging public T cell receptors could identify signatures of past pathogen exposure. Across around 400 genotyped donors of the cohort, an average of about 240,000 unique TCR beta nucleotide sequences per donor were sequenced, and roughly 20% of those sequences were non-productive. HLA typing covered class I and class II loci at four-digit resolution. Five DR-DQ haplotypes were treated as single units for association and clustering because of strong linkage in the cohort. Here is what the overall study found, with its caveats: The cohort was sequenced for TCR beta chains only, and without alpha or paired-chain data the features that could be detected were limited. Specific HLA alleles were associated with 15,000 to 20,000 TCR beta sequences at a false discovery rate of 0.05 in a later analysis. For the cohort, immune exposure information was limited to CMV serostatus. Because counts were too low, 15 or so rarely observed V segments, including chromosome 9 orphons, were excluded from the earlier analysis of 587 of the donors. The classifier was reported to diagnose cytomegalovirus status with high specificity and sensitivity in both the original and validation cohorts. Assigning TCR associations to individual alleles was difficult when HLA alleles, especially DR and DQ, strongly co-occurred. In vitro tests confirmed that a few of the cytomegalovirus-associated TCR beta chains recognize cytomegalovirus antigens. Some IMGT-functional V segments, including TRBV6-2 and TRBV6-3, could not be told apart with the 87-base-pair reads, so those segments were excluded. An association between a missense DCLRE1C variant and V-gene and J-gene trimming of TCR beta chains was found in a later genetic analysis and replicated in an independent cohort. In a later analysis, several top co-occurrence clusters were reported to appear linked to parvovirus B19, influenza, CMV and Epstein-Barr virus. Because HLA typing was unavailable for some donors at each locus, only the typed subset was used in association tests. A total of fewer than 200 TCR beta chains were listed by the study as associated with cytomegalovirus. A later analysis found that HLA-associated TCR beta chains were more clonally expanded and had lower generation probabilities than equally common non-associated chains. In a later analysis, most CMV-associated TCR beta chains were found to appear HLA-restricted, with HLA associations seemingly driven largely by CMV exposure. The sequencing pipeline was judged likely to have produced a cluster of highly shared sequence variants as a technical artifact. Linkage disequilibrium might explain the correlated functional status among segregating V segments, but an unknown experimental factor could not be ruled out. The presence/absence analyses assumed that sequencing depth was roughly uniform across donors, and that assumption may not be true. According to the authors, the approach could potentially be generalized to other disease states and immunological phenotypes. According to a later genetic analysis, donors in an Asian-associated ancestry cluster had fewer N-insertions in productive TCRs than the approximately 690-donor mean. A further reported finding was that TCR beta sequences accurately predicted the HLA-A and HLA-B alleles for most subjects in the first cohort. Broadly in line with IMGT annotations, most TCR beta V segments showed up in productive rearrangements about 87% or about 30% of the time in an earlier analysis of some 590 of the donors. According to a later analysis, TCR association rates differed among HLA loci, with DRB1 alleles showing the most associated TCRs and HLA-C alleles showing the fewest. While some public TCRs were present in many individuals, most TCR sequences turned up only very rarely across donors.

V loses 4 bases at its end and J loses 0 bases; junction bases beyond the gene matches: 4. The CDR3, from cysteine to phenylalanine, totals 15 residues. Just the 45-base CDR3 DNA is kept, in frame starting at base 1. The germline V gene yields MDHEN for CDR1 and SYDVKM for CDR2. The library was generated by the immunoSEQ multiplex PCR assay. For the multiplex PCR, a mixture combining 60 forward primers for TCR Vbeta segments and 13 reverse primers for TCR Jbeta segments was used. The CDR3 region of rearranged TCR beta genes was amplified from genomic DNA with a multiplex PCR assay. The Illumina HiSeq System was used to sequence the amplified TCR beta libraries as 87-base-pair reads. Concerning the study's data processing: A later analysis tallied 75 million to 85 million unique TCR beta chains across the roughly 610 repertoires, and about 10 million of those chains were shared by two or more donors. A nearest-neighbor algorithm error-corrected the raw reads and collapsed the reads into unique sequences, merging closely related sequences to remove PCR and sequencing errors. Alignment of CDR3 sequences to IMGT reference sequences was used to assign V, D and J gene segments. For a sequence to be retained, a match of at least six nucleotides was required to both a V gene segment and a J gene segment. Rearrangements were classified as productive when the CDR3 lacked stop codons and remained in frame with V and J, and all other rearrangements were classified as non-productive. Following IMGT convention, CDR3 was defined as the stretch from the second conserved V-encoded cysteine up to the conserved J-encoded phenylalanine. The earlier analysis of roughly 590 of the donors excluded sequences that lacked an unambiguous match to a single V gene segment. In an earlier analysis of some 590 of the donors, V segments were called functional above 56.7% productive rearrangements and were called segregating when the between-donor standard deviation exceeded 5%. A statistical classification framework was built to diagnose cytomegalovirus status from the catalog of TCR beta chain sequences. V and J gene assignment, in a later analysis, came from comparing TCR nucleotide sequences with IMGT/GENE-DB human TR gene sequences. In a later analysis, CDR3 sequences and most-parsimonious VDJ recombination scenarios were assigned using the TCRdist pipeline. In a later analysis, each TCR beta chain was defined by its CDR3 amino acid sequence together with its V-gene family, and reads without a unique V-gene family were excluded. A later analysis removed nearly 600 highly shared, low-generation-probability nucleotide sequences to deal with suspected cross-contamination and a sequencing artifact. A later analysis calculated a clonal expansion index for each public chain from normalized within-repertoire ranks of inferred template counts. A later analysis computed generation probabilities with a VDJ recombination model fitted to out-of-frame rearrangements, and checked the results against IGoR. In a later analysis, TCR-TCR, TCR-HLA and TCR-CMV co-occurrence was scored with hypergeometric tests, and a repertoire-size bias correction was applied to TCR pairs. False discovery rates were estimated in a later analysis by permuting HLA or CMV assignments 20 times. A later analysis grouped co-occurring TCRs with DBSCAN, adding TCRdist sequence similarity when clustering within HLA-allele-positive subsets. Repertoires with fewer than 30,000 or more than 120,000 public chains were left out of co-occurrence clustering, as were roughly five repertoires with anomalous nucleotide sharing. TCRdb holds this immuneACCESS table with in-frame rearrangements only. Some clones are missing; in checked studies, unresolved V genes explain under half, and the rest has no known cause. Clonal size and the V and J genes are those of that table, whereas D and trimming came from the DNA. This sample lists over 150,000 clones; around three quarters were detected once. The ten most abundant clones make up more than 3.5% of the sample.

In total, roughly 670 healthy bone marrow donors made up the cohort. Cohort members were all nominally healthy when sampled, although unrecorded immune exposures were likely present. The donor was CMV seropositive and belonged to the group of some 290 seropositive cohort members. A peripheral blood sample was provided by each donor, and peripheral blood mononuclear cells were used for TCR beta sequencing. Genomic DNA was extracted from the blood cell samples with the Qiagen DNeasy Blood Extraction Kit. Comments on this clone: The antigen this receptor binds is unknown. The input lacks base qualities; no much larger clone sits a single base away.

The specimen sequenced was PBMCs. Recombination linked TRBV28 to TRBJ1-1; 8 bases in the middle match TRBD1. This sequence was found in a man between 25 and 39 years old in good health and CMV-seropositive. The CDR3 reads as follows: CASSSWTGLNTEAFF. Read as DNA, the sequence is TGTGCCAGCAGTTCATGGACAGGGCTGAACACTGAAGCTTTCTTT.